Following are 10 T cell receptor beta chains from one sample sequenced in a study of T cell responses to AZD1222 COVID-19 vaccine. Sequencing used immunoSEQ multiplex PCR; TCRdb keeps in-frame clones, though not all of them. The sample shows 110,000 to 150,000 clones, 80% to 90% of them seen only once. The material sequenced was peripheral blood, taken on day 0 of AZD1222 vaccination. These receptors originate from an adult in good health.

This clone came up a few times. This chain joins TRBV9 and TRBJ2-2; TRBD1 matches 9 bases. This CDR3 region has 14 residues. J lost 6 bases, V lost 3 bases, and 3 bases had no gene match. Germline V gene data show CDR1 as SGDLS and CDR2 as YYNGEE. The CDR3 reads CASSGQGEAGELFF. The CDR3 DNA reads TGTGCCAGCAGCGGACAGGGGGAGGCCGGGGAGCTGTTTTTT.

The CDR3 is CASSFGTDIYEQYF. The CDR3 DNA reads as TGCGCCAGCAGCTTCGGGACCGATATTTACGAGCAGTACTTC. The rearrangement links TRBV5-1 to TRBJ2-7; D tentatively fits TRBD1 or TRBD2 (5 bases each). The ends were cut back, 2 bases at V and 4 bases at J, with 13 bases in the middle. The CDR3 extends over 14 amino acids. CDR1 is SGHRS and CDR2 is YFSETQ in the germline V gene.

This clone has more than one count but fewer than ten. The chain couples TRBV6-5 to TRBJ1-5; D call uncertain. V was trimmed by 11 bases and J by 8 bases, leaving 16 bases between them. The CDR3 totals 12 residues. Germline V gene lookup returns CDR1 MNHEY and CDR2 SVGAGI. CDR3 DNA: TGTGCCCTTGTCGGGGAGGGCAAGCCCCAGCATTTT. It is translated as CALVGEGKPQHF.

The chain joins TRBV14 to TRBJ2-7, with a weak D call TRBD2 (6 bases). The CDR3 is made up of 15 amino acids. Germline V lookup: CDR1 SGHDN, CDR2 FVKESK. Trimming pared 4 bases from V and 4 bases from J, leaving 17 bases between. CDR3 protein: CASSPEVGSYYEQYF. CDR3 in DNA: TGTGCCAGCAGCCCGGAGGTCGGGAGTTATTACGAGCAGTACTTC. Full variable domain (rest looked up from reference TRBV14 and TRBJ2-7): EAGVTQFPSHSVIEKGQTVTLRCDPISGHDNLYWYRRVMGKEIKFLLHFVKESKQDESGMPNNRFLAERTGGTYSTLKVQPAELEDSGVYFCASSPEVGSYYEQYFGPGTRLTVT.

The chain joins TRBV30 to TRBJ1-5; D is unresolved. The germline V gene encodes CDR1 GTSNPN and CDR2 SVGIG (reference sequence). The V gene lost 1 base and the J gene lost 7 bases, with 8 bases spanning the gap. The CDR3 spans 12 residues. Written as DNA, the CDR3 is TGTGCCTGGAGTGCCCCCCCCCAGCCCCAGCATTTT. It encodes CAWSAPPQPQHF.

The chain recombines TRBV5-1 with TRBJ2-3; D not certain. From germline, CDR1 is SGHRS and CDR2 YFSETQ. CDR3 size: 13 residues. V gave up 3 bases and J gave up 5 bases, with 10 bases separating them. CDR3 sequence (DNA): TGCGCCAGCAGCTCGAACATAGGAGATACGCAGTATTTT. The encoded protein is CASSSNIGDTQYF.

The chain carries TRBV14 and TRBJ2-1; 8 positions agree with TRBD2. CDR3 length: 17 amino acids. Per the germline V gene, CDR1 is SGHDN and CDR2 is FVKESK. V gave up 2 bases and J gave up 7 bases; unmatched junction bases: 13. CDR3 region: CASSQFRTSGLENEQFF. DNA of the CDR3: TGTGCCAGCAGCCAATTTAGAACTAGCGGCTTGGAGAATGAGCAGTTCTTC. The full variable domain, its missing parts supplied by reference TRBV14 and TRBJ2-1, is EAGVTQFPSHSVIEKGQTVTLRCDPISGHDNLYWYRRVMGKEIKFLLHFVKESKQDESGMPNNRFLAERTGGTYSTLKVQPAELEDSGVYFCASSQFRTSGLENEQFFGPGTRLTVL.

The genes are TRBV3-1 (or the pseudogene TRBV3-2) and TRBJ1-2; TRBD1 aligns across 7 bases. The CDR3 has 15 amino acids. J lost 4 bases, V lost 0 bases, and 5 bases had no gene match. Germline V gene data show CDR1 as LGHDT and CDR2 as YNNKEL (reference sequence). The CDR3 sequence is CASSQDNRGGYGYTF. The CDR3 DNA reads TGTGCCAGCAGCCAAGACAACAGGGGTGGCTATGGCTACACCTTC.

V gene TRBV18 combines with J gene TRBJ2-5; weak D call: TRBD1 (6 bases). Trimming removed 3 bases at V and 2 bases at J, with 10 bases between. The CDR3 contains 14 residues. The V gene's germline CDR1 is KGHSH and CDR2 LQKENI. CDR3: CASSPGHGQETQYF. The CDR3, as DNA: TGTGCCAGCTCACCGGGACATGGTCAAGAGACCCAGTACTTC.

J is TRBJ1-1 and V is TRBV19; D is unclear. V was shortened by 2 bases and J by 3 bases, with 10 bases between the two germline ends. This CDR3 has 14 amino acids. CDR1 and CDR2 from the germline V gene are LNHDA and SQIVND (reference sequence). CDR3 sequence (DNA): TGTGCCAGTAGTATATTTGTGGAAGACACTGAAGCTTTCTTT. It codes for CASSIFVEDTEAFF. The variable domain in full, with the rest retrieved from reference TRBV19 and TRBJ1-1, is DGGITQSPKYLFRKEGQNVTLSCEQNLNHDAMYWYRQDPGQGLRLIYYSQIVNDFQKGDIAEGYSVSREKKESFPLTVTSAQKNPTAFYLCASSIFVEDTEAFFGQGTRLTVV.